The next 13 T cell receptor beta chains were all read from a single sample in a study of spatial heterogeneity in lung cancer. Sample time point: sample taken at primary tumor resection. Each CDR3 protein gets one entry after TCRdb re-called the 5' RACE reads with MiXCR. This table has several thousand distinct CDR3 sequences, about an eighth appearing once. Which antigens these TCRs recognize remains unknown. Overall study findings and caveats: Counts of expanded alpha and beta TCRs within tumors tracked the tumor nonsynonymous mutation count.

The sample here was lung tumor tissue, taken at surgery. The receptors originated from a male donor with early-stage non-small cell lung cancer.

In its sample, this clonotype is medium-sized. Little can be read into the size of this beta chain, an off-target read in a library designed for alpha chains. The chain has TRBV27 and TRBJ2-5; D is uncertain. Per the germline V gene, CDR1 is MNHEY and CDR2 is SMNVEV (reference sequence). This CDR3 region has 12 residues. Trimming took 1 base from V and 5 from J, leaving 5 bases between them. The CDR3 loop reads CASSLWKETQYF. The CDR3 nucleotides read TGTGCCAGCAGTTTATGGAAGGAGACCCAGTACTTC.

Note on this clonotype: The library was designed around alpha chains, so this beta chain is a stray read whose abundance carries little weight. The J gene is TRBJ2-7, the V gene TRBV5-1, with TRBD2 identical over 8 bases. The length of the CDR3 is 14 residues. Germline-derived CDR1 and CDR2 are SGHRS and YFSETQ. Unmatched junction bases numbered 3, after V lost 4 bases and J lost 0 bases. Here the CDR3 reads CASSPSGSSYEQYF. The CDR3 nucleotides read TGCGCCAGCAGCCCCAGCGGGAGCTCCTACGAGCAGTACTTC. The entire variable domain, with the rest obtained from reference TRBV5-1 and TRBJ2-7, is as follows: KAGVTQTPRYLIKTRGQQVTLSCSPISGHRSVSWYQQTPGQGLQFLFEYFSETQRNKGNFPGRFSGRQFSNSRSEMNVSTLELGDSALYLCASSPSGSSYEQYFGPGTRLTVT.

The table lists this clonotype with many counts. Within a library made for alpha chains, this beta chain is off target, and its count is uninformative. The chain uses TRBV12-3 or TRBV12-4 and TRBJ1-1; a weak D match, TRBD1 (6 bases). This CDR3 contains 15 residues. Deletions cut 5 bases from V and 1 base from J, with 14 bases between. The CDR3, as DNA: TGTGCCAGCAGTCCGGACAGCTCCCCGAACACTGAAGCTTTCTTT. Protein: CASSPDSSPNTEAFF.

This clonotype is medium-sized. A library prepared for alpha chains yielded this beta chain as an off-target read; its size is of little meaning. J is TRBJ1-6 and V is TRBV5-1, with D hard to call. This CDR3 comprises 17 residues. Germline CDR1 SGHRS, CDR2 YFSETQ. The V gene lost 0 bases and the J gene lost 0 bases, with 10 bases spanning the gap. CDR3 sequence (DNA): TGCGCCAGCAGCTTGGCTTCGCCGAGCTCCTATAATTCACCCCTCCACTTT. This gives the protein CASSLASPSSYNSPLHF.

This clonotype was recorded at least ten times. The library was prepared for alpha chains; this beta chain is a stray read, so its frequency means little. J is TRBJ2-3 and V is TRBV2; 9 bases fit TRBD2. Trimming cost V 3 bases and J 2 bases; bases outside gene matches: 3. This CDR3 spans 15 amino acids. Germline V gene data show CDR1 as SNHLY and CDR2 as FYNNEI. The chain's CDR3 is CASSELAGNTDTQYF. The CDR3 nucleotides are TGTGCCAGCAGTGAGCTAGCGGGGAACACAGATACGCAGTATTTT.

This clonotype came up many times. Since it is a stray read in a library aimed at alpha chains, this beta chain has a size that is not meaningful. This rearrangement joins TRBV6-2 or TRBV6-3 to TRBJ2-7; maybe TRBD2 (6 bases). Per the germline V gene, CDR1 is MNHEY and CDR2 is SVGEGT. The CDR3 contains 18 residues. V lost 6 bases and J 0 bases, leaving 24 bases between the germline ends. DNA for the CDR3: TGTGCCAGCAGCCGACCTTACCGTTCGGAGGGGAGCTCCTACGAGCAGTACTTC. This gives the protein CASSRPYRSEGSSYEQYF.

This clonotype was counted between two and nine times. The library was prepared for alpha chains; this beta chain is a stray read, so its frequency means little. The rearrangement joins TRBV5-1 to TRBJ2-5, with unresolved D. The CDR3 has 14 amino acids. Deletions cut 5 bases from V and 1 base from J, with 12 bases between. CDR1 is SGHRS and CDR2 is YFSETQ in the germline V gene. The CDR3 region is CASSSLGSQETQYF. The CDR3 DNA reads TGCGCCAGCAGTTCATTGGGATCCCAAGAGACCCAGTACTTC.

This clonotype was observed many times. In a library made to pick up alpha chains, this beta chain is a stray read with a size that means little. The chain uses TRBV7-9 and TRBJ2-3; 9 positions agree with TRBD2. V lost 2 bases to trimming and J lost 3 bases; unmatched junction nucleotides: 6. The germline gives CDR1 SEHNR, CDR2 FQNEAQ (reference sequence). The CDR3 covers 16 residues. CDR3 residues: CASSLIAGGRTDTQYF. The DNA of the CDR3 is TGTGCCAGCAGCTTAATCGCGGGGGGGCGAACAGATACGCAGTATTTT.

In its sample, this clonotype was seen many times. Little can be read into the size of this beta chain, an off-target read in a library designed for alpha chains. This rearrangement joins TRBV9 to TRBJ1-5, with 9 bases lining up with TRBD1. The CDR3 totals 15 residues. The junction had 13 bases not matched to a gene; V was cut back by 4 bases and J by 11 bases. Germline-derived CDR1 and CDR2 are SGDLS and YYNGEE. Here the CDR3 reads CASSRTGQGYSAQHF. The CDR3 nucleotides are TGTGCCAGCAGCCGTACGGGACAGGGTTATTCAGCCCAGCATTTT. The full variable domain, its missing parts supplied by reference TRBV9 and TRBJ1-5, is DSGVTQTPKHLITATGQRVTLRCSPRSGDLSVYWYQQSLDQGLQFLIQYYNGEERAKGNILERFSAQQFPDLHSELNLSSLELGDSALYFCASSRTGQGYSAQHFGDGTRLSIL.

By share, this clonotype counts as medium-sized. A library made for alpha chains picked up this beta chain off target, so its size means little. The chain carries TRBV30 and TRBJ2-7; D is possibly TRBD1 (5 bases). The CDR3 contains 14 residues. V lost 2 bases to trimming and J lost 0 bases, with 11 bases between them. Germline CDR1 GTSNPN, CDR2 SVGIG (reference sequence). CDR3 nucleotide sequence: TGTGCCTGGAGTCCAGGGATTAGCTCCTACGAGCAGTACTTC. Translating it yields CAWSPGISSYEQYF.

This clonotype has a count of ten or more. This beta chain was picked up by a library intended for alpha chains and is off target, so its count carries little meaning. V is TRBV5-5 and J is TRBJ2-5, with 7 positions matching TRBD2. Germline-derived CDR1 and CDR2 are SGHKS and YYEKEE (reference sequence). The V segment lost 1 base and the J segment 1 base; nucleotides outside the gene matches: 4. CDR3 size: 15 residues. The CDR3 protein is CASSLSGDRQETQYF. CDR3 coding DNA: TGTGCCAGCAGCTTGAGCGGGGACCGCCAAGAGACCCAGTACTTC.

This clonotype turned up a few times. This beta chain is a stray read from a library made for alpha chains; its abundance is not meaningful. The chain links TRBV7-8 to TRBJ2-2; no reliable D call. V gave up 8 bases and J gave up 0 bases, with 10 bases separating them. The germline CDR1 and CDR2 sequences are SGHVS and FQNEAQ. The CDR3 length is 14 residues. The CDR3 sequence: CASAHFTNTGELFF. CDR3 nucleotide sequence: TGTGCCAGCGCACACTTTACGAACACCGGGGAGCTGTTTTTT.

This clonotype was seen repeatedly, ten times or more. In a library made to pick up alpha chains, this beta chain is a stray read with a size that means little. This chain connects TRBV7-8 to TRBJ2-5; no clear D. V lost 3 bases to trimming and J lost 1 base, with 3 bases between them. Per the germline V gene, CDR1 is SGHVS and CDR2 is FQNEAQ. The CDR3 has 12 amino acids. As DNA, the CDR3 is TGTGCCAGCAGCTTCCGCCAAGAGACCCAGTACTTC. Translating gives CASSFRQETQYF.